This TCR beta chain was recovered during a study of tumor-infiltrating lymphocytes in primary liver carcinoma. Findings of the study overall: Blood's top-250-clone fraction was significantly lower than that of tumors (p = 0.039).

Points on this clonotype: Its antigen is not known. The junction departs from the called germline gene at one end, perhaps through a read error.

From 500 ng total RNA, TCR beta cDNA was generated with a primer in the constant region. Slightly modified ARM-PCR with three nested multiplex PCR rounds yielded TCR beta libraries. A C-beta reverse primer and TRBV1-TRBV30 forward primers served in each of the first two PCR rounds, at about 10 cycles apiece. TCRdb recomputed calls from the multiplex PCR reads with MiXCR, one row per CDR3 protein. The table shows under 200,000 distinct CDR3 sequences, with about 61% occurring only once. This CDR3 has 13 residues. Germline V lookup: CDR1 SGHNT, CDR2 YENEEA. Unsorted whole blood yielded blood RNA, and germline DNA was extracted as well. Patients were chronically HBV-infected and treatment-naive.

The chain joins TRBV11-3 to TRBJ2-1; no firm D call. The sequenced sample was peripheral blood. This TCR was recovered from an older woman with primary liver carcinoma and hepatitis B virus infection. CDR3 region: CAISLLPYNEQFF. The DNA for the CDR3 is TGTGCCATCAGCTTGTTGCCCTATAATGAGCAGTTCTTC.